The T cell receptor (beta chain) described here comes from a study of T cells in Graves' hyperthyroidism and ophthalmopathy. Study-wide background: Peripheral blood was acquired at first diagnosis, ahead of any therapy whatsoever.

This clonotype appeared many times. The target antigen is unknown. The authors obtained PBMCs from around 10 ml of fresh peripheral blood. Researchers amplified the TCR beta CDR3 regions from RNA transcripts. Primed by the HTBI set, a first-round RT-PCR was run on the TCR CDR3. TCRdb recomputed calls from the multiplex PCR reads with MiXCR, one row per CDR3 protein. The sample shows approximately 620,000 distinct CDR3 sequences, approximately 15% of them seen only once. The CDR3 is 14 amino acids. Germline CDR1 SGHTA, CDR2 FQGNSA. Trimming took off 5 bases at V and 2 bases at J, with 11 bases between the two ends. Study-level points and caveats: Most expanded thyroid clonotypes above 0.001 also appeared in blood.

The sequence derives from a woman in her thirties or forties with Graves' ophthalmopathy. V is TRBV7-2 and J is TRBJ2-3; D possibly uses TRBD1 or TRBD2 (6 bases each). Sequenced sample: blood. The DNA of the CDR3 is TGTGCCAGCAGCAAAGGGGGGCCCACAGATACGCAGTATTTT. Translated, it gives CASSKGGPTDTQYF.